The T cell receptor beta chain described here comes from a study of blood T cells in healthy people across ages. The donors, healthy Caucasians from Russia, were aged about 6 to 90. This clonotype was detected only a few times. Its antigen remains unidentified. The CDR3 is made up of 15 amino acids. J was trimmed by 8 bases and V by 3 bases; bases with no gene match: 10. The V gene's germline CDR1 is MNHNS and CDR2 SASEGT. A second about 7 to 12 cycle PCR used barcoded and J-beta primers. Each CDR3 protein gets one entry after TCRdb re-called the 5' RACE reads with MiXCR. The sample shows about 1.4 million distinct CDR3 sequences, around 59% of them seen only once. Study results and caveats: With unsorted PBMCs, a conclusive comparison of naive versus antigen-experienced cells was not possible.

The rearrangement uses TRBV6-1 and TRBJ2-3; 8 positions match TRBD2. This receptor was taken from a man aged 18 to 29 in good health. Sequencing used blood. CDR3 sequence: CASSDLAGAPITQYF. The CDR3 region has the DNA TGTGCCAGCAGTGACCTAGCGGGTGCGCCCATTACGCAGTATTTT.